The following is a TCR beta chain sequence with its context. Germline CDR1 is LGHNA and CDR2 is YSLEER. V shed 0 bases, J shed 5 bases, and the junction held 5 bases outside the gene matches. The CDR3 has 16 amino acids. The record originates from a study of blood T cell repertoires in COVID-19. Study summary: The study drew acute and convalescent COVID-19 samples from the United States, Italy and Spain.

Libraries were prepared by immunoSEQ multiplex PCR; TCRdb keeps only in-frame clonotypes and omits some of them. Found here are roughly 90,000 clones, over 80% of them singletons; the top ten hold approximately 31%. The TCR comes from a woman aged 80 or over with active or convalescent COVID-19. Sequences were obtained from peripheral blood. The rearrangement uses TRBV4-3 and TRBJ2-2; 8 bases line up with TRBD1. CDR3 in DNA: TGCGCCAGCAGCCAAGATCCAGGGGGCGGGACCGGGGAGCTGTTTTTT. Encoded protein: CASSQDPGGGTGELFF.